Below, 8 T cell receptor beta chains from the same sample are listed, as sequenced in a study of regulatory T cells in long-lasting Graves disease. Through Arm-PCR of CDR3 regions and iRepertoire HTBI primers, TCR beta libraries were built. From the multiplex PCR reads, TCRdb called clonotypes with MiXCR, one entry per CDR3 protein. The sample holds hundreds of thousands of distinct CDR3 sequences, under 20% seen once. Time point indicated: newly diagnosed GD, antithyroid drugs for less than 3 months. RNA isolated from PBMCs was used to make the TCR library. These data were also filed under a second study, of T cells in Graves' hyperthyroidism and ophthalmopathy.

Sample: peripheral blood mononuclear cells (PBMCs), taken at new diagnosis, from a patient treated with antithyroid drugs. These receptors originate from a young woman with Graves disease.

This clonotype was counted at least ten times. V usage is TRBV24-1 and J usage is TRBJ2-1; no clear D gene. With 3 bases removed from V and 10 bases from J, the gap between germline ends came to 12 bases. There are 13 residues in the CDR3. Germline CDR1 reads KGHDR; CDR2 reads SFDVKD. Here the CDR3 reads CATSDGAAFEQFF. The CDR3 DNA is TGTGCCACCAGTGATGGAGCCGCTTTCGAGCAGTTCTTC.

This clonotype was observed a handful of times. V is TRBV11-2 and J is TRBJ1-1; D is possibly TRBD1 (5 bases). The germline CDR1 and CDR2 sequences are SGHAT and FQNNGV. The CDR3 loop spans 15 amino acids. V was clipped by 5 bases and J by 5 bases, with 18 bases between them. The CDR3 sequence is CASSAGVWGGTEAFF. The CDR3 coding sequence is TGTGCCAGCAGCGCCGGTGTATGGGGGGGGACTGAAGCTTTCTTT.

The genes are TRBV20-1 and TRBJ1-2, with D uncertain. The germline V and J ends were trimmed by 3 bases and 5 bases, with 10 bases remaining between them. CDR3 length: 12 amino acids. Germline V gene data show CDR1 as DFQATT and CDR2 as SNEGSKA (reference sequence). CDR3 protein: CSASAGSYGYTF. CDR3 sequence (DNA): TGCAGTGCTAGCGCGGGATCATATGGCTACACCTTC.

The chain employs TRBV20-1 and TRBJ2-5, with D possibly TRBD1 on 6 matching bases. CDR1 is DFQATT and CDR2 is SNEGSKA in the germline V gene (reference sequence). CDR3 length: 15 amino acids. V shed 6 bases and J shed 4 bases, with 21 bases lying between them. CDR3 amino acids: CSARPTTGNPETQYF. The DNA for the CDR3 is TGCAGTGCCAGGCCTACCACAGGGAACCCAGAGACCCAGTACTTC.

For the CDR3, the DNA is TGCAGTGCAGGGCGCACGGGATTCGGCCTAAATAATTCACCCCTCCACTTT. Translated, it gives CSAGRTGFGLNNSPLHF. The chain is built from TRBV20-1 and TRBJ1-6; D remains unclear. Germline V gene lookup returns CDR1 DFQATT and CDR2 SNEGSKA (reference sequence). The CDR3 length is 17 residues. Trimming cost V 6 bases and J 5 bases, with 23 bases left between them.

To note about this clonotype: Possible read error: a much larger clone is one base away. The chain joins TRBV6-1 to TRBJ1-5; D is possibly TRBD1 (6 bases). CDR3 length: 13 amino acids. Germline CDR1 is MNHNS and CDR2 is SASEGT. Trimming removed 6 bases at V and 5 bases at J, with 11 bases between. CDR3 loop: CASRTTGYQPQHF. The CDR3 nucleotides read TGTGCCAGCAGGACGACAGGTTATCAGCCCCAGCATTTT.

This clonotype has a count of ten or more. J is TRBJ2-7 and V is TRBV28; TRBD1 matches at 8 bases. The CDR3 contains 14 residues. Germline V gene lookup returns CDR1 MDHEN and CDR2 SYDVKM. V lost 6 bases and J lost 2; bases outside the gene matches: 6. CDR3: CASRRQGYPYEQYF. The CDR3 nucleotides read TGTGCCAGCAGGCGACAGGGGTACCCCTACGAGCAGTACTTC.

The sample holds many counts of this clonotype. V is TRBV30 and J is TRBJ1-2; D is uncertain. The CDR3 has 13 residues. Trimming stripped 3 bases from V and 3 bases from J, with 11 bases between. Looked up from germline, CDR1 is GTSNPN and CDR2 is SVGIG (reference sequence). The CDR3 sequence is CAWSPSSHYGYTF. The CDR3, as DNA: TGTGCCTGGAGCCCCAGCAGCCACTATGGCTACACCTTC.